These 8 T cell receptor beta chains came from one sample sequenced in a study of blood T cell repertoires in COVID-19. Measured with immunoSEQ multiplex PCR; TCRdb has only the in-frame clones, and not every one. The data show around 300,000 clones, 75% to 90% seen once. The specimen sequenced was peripheral blood. Every receptor here comes from a woman aged 25 to 39 who had recovered from COVID-19.

The chain employs TRBV6-5 and TRBJ2-3; D uncertain. Trimming pared 7 bases from V and 0 bases from J, leaving 11 bases between. CDR1 is MNHEY, CDR2 SVGAGI, per germline. The CDR3 is 14 amino acids. Here the CDR3 DNA reads TGTGCCAGCAATCTCGGAGAAAGCACAGATACGCAGTATTTT. Translation gives CASNLGESTDTQYF.

This chain's CDR3 is CASSYSRGEAFF. CDR3 nucleotide sequence: TGTGCCAGCAGTTACTCGCGTGGTGAAGCTTTCTTT. The chain carries TRBV6-5 and TRBJ1-1; no firm D call. Germline V gives CDR1 MNHEY, CDR2 SVGAGI. The CDR3 is made up of 12 amino acids. Trimming took 0 bases from V and 7 from J, leaving 6 bases between them.

This clone was seen only once. CDR3 amino acids: CASSYGTGEAFF. For the CDR3, the DNA is TGTGCCAGCAGCTACGGGACAGGGGAAGCTTTCTTT. The rearrangement uses TRBV11-1 and TRBJ1-1; 9 bases align to TRBD1. Germline values: CDR1 SGHAT, CDR2 FQDESV (reference sequence). The CDR3 runs to 12 residues. With 4 bases clipped from V and 8 bases from J, the junction kept 2 bases outside the gene matches. Variable domain in full (rest from reference TRBV11-1 and TRBJ1-1): EAEVAQSPRYKITEKSQAVAFWCDPISGHATLYWYRQILGQGPELLVQFQDESVVDDSQLPKDRFSAERLKGVDSTLKIQPAELGDSAMYLCASSYGTGEAFFGQGTRLTVV.

The chain has TRBV6-6 and TRBJ2-7; the match to TRBD1 covers 7 bases. CDR1 and CDR2 from the germline V gene are MNHNY and SVGAGI (reference sequence). CDR3 size: 15 residues. V shed 1 base and J 3 bases; nucleotides not matched to a gene: 6. The DNA of the CDR3 is TGTGCCAGCAGTTACTTGGACAGGCTAGGCTACGAGCAGTACTTC. Protein sequence: CASSYLDRLGYEQYF.

V is TRBV19 and J is TRBJ1-2; D not certain. This CDR3 is 13 amino acids long. Trimming left V 5 bases short and J 4 bases short, with 11 bases between. The germline CDR1 and CDR2 sequences are LNHDA and SQIVND (reference sequence). DNA for the CDR3: TGTGCCAGTAGTCGGGAGGCAGCCTATGGCTACACCTTC. Protein: CASSREAAYGYTF.

The chain combines TRBV5-5 with TRBJ2-7; TRBD2 matches 11 bases. CDR1 is SGHKS and CDR2 is YYEKEE in the germline V gene (reference sequence). V gave up 4 bases and J gave up 2 bases; unmatched junction bases: 5. The CDR3 spans 15 residues. The CDR3 nucleotides read TGTGCCAGCAGCGGGGGGACTAGCGGCGCCTACGAGCAGTACTTC. This gives the protein CASSGGTSGAYEQYF.

The chain combines TRBV27 with TRBJ1-6, with 9 positions matching TRBD1. The V gene's germline CDR1 is MNHEY and CDR2 SMNVEV (reference sequence). The CDR3 spans 17 residues. V lost 5 bases and J lost 4; bases outside the gene matches: 9. CDR3 in amino acids: CASSKRQGGVYNSPLHF. CDR3 DNA sequence: TGTGCCAGCAGTAAAAGACAGGGGGGGGTTTATAATTCACCCCTCCACTTT.

This chain uses TRBV7-2 with TRBJ1-2, with 11 nucleotides matching TRBD1. The CDR3 is 14 amino acids. Germline CDR1 SGHTA, CDR2 FQGNSA. V gave up 5 bases and J gave up 8 bases; unmatched junction bases: 7. In DNA, the CDR3 is TGTGCCAGCAGCGAAGGACAGGGGGCGCAGGGCTACACCTTC. It is translated as CASSEGQGAQGYTF.